A single sample is the source of the 20 T cell receptor beta chains below, sequenced in a study of T cell changes during pregnancy in multiple sclerosis. Profiling relied on immunoSEQ multiplex PCR, and the TCRdb table lists in-frame clones only, not all of them. The sample consists of roughly 89,000 clones, 90% to 95% of them appearing once. The sample in question was peripheral blood, obtained in the third trimester of pregnancy. The source of these receptors is a female donor with multiple sclerosis, enrolled in a pregnancy study.

This clone is a singleton in its sample. This rearrangement joins TRBV5-6 to TRBJ2-7, with D tentatively TRBD1 (6 bases). The CDR3 length is 19 residues. V was cut by 2 bases and J by 6 bases, with 30 bases left in between. The germline gives CDR1 SGHDT, CDR2 YYEEEE. In DNA, the CDR3 is TGTGCCAGCAGCTTATGGACAGTGAGGACCTATTCCCCACAACCCGAGCAGTACTTC. Amino acid sequence: CASSLWTVRTYSPQPEQYF. Variable domain in full (rest from reference TRBV5-6 and TRBJ2-7): DAGVTQSPTHLIKTRGQQVTLRCSPKSGHDTVSWYQQALGQGPQFIFQYYEEEERQRGNFPDRFSGHQFPNYSSELNVNALLLGDSALYLCASSLWTVRTYSPQPEQYFGPGTRLTVT.

The chain uses TRBV7-6 and TRBJ1-1, with TRBD1 matching over 7 bases. The V and J ends lost 1 base and 8 bases, in that order; junction bases with no gene match: 4. The CDR3 sequence is 13 residues long. CDR1 SGHVS and CDR2 FNYEAQ come from the germline V gene. CDR3 DNA sequence: TGTGCCAGCAGCTTAGATAGGGGGCGGGAAGCTTTCTTT. Translated, it gives CASSLDRGREAFF. The whole variable domain, filled in from reference TRBV7-6 and TRBJ1-1, reads GAGVSQSPRYKVTKRGQDVALRCDPISGHVSLYWYRQALGQGPEFLTYFNYEAQQDKSGLPNDRFSAERPEGSISTLTIQRTEQRDSAMYRCASSLDRGREAFFGQGTRLTVV.

The chain links TRBV28 to TRBJ2-5, with D possibly matching TRBD2 (6 bases). V lost 6 bases and J lost 2, with 22 bases in between. The CDR3 contains 17 residues. Germline CDR1 is MDHEN and CDR2 is SYDVKM. CDR3 sequence reads: CASSRTYPGLLQETQYF. CDR3 in DNA: TGTGCCAGCAGCCGAACTTACCCGGGACTTCTTCAAGAGACCCAGTACTTC.

The chain uses TRBV7-3 and TRBJ1-3, with D possibly TRBD1 on 5 matching bases. The germline gives CDR1 SGHTA, CDR2 FQGTGA. The CDR3 contains 15 residues. V lost 2 bases and J lost 0, with 8 bases in between. The CDR3, as DNA: TGTGCCAGCAGCTTATGGCAGGGCTCTGGAAACACCATATATTTT. It specifies CASSLWQGSGNTIYF.

This chain connects TRBV5-8 to TRBJ2-3; weak D call: TRBD2 (5 bases). V dropped 0 bases and J dropped 5 bases, with 10 bases sitting between them. The germline CDR1 and CDR2 sequences are SGHTS and YDEGEE. This CDR3 is 14 amino acids long. CDR3 sequence reads: CASSLGLAGDTQYF. CDR3 sequence (DNA): TGTGCCAGCAGCTTGGGGCTAGCCGGAGATACGCAGTATTTT.

The CDR3 coding sequence is TGTGCCAGCAGTAGGGACAGGGGTTTCGAGCAGTACTTC. Its translation is CASSRDRGFEQYF. This chain links TRBV6-4 with TRBJ2-7, with TRBD1 matching over 10 bases. This CDR3 is 13 amino acids long. Germline V gives CDR1 MRHNA, CDR2 SNTAGT. With V trimmed by 5 bases and J by 6 bases, 4 bases remained unmatched.

J is TRBJ2-1 and V is TRBV23-1; weak D call: TRBD1 (6 bases). TRBV23-1 is placed among ORFs of uncertain function. The CDR3 covers 18 residues. Trimming took off 3 bases at V and 0 bases at J, with 18 bases between the two ends. CDR3 sequence reads: CASSQHNGTTSSYNEQFF. The CDR3 DNA follows: TGCGCCAGCAGTCAGCATAACGGGACAACGAGCTCCTACAATGAGCAGTTCTTC.

The chain uses TRBV11-3 and TRBJ2-1, with 11 bases matching TRBD2. Losses at the gene ends were 4 bases for V and 4 bases for J; bases not matched to a gene: 3. The CDR3 loop spans 15 amino acids. CDR1 is SGHNT, CDR2 YENEEA, per germline. In nucleotides, the CDR3 is TGTGCCAGCAGCTCCGGGACTAGCGGATACAATGAGCAGTTCTTC. This sequence encodes CASSSGTSGYNEQFF.

The V gene is TRBV6-6, the J gene TRBJ2-4; 7 nucleotides align to TRBD1. The germline CDR1 and CDR2 sequences are MNHNY and SVGAGI (reference sequence). The CDR3 loop spans 11 amino acids. After removal of 6 bases from V and 14 bases from J, the junction contained 7 bases not matched to a gene. The CDR3 protein is CASSLGQAEYF. The CDR3 DNA sequence: TGTGCCAGCAGCCTTGGACAGGCGGAGTACTTC.

The chain recombines TRBV16 with TRBJ1-5; 8 positions agree with TRBD1. Germline CDR1 KGHSY, CDR2 FQNENV. CDR3 length: 18 amino acids. V gave up 4 bases and J gave up 0 bases; unmatched junction bases: 11. CDR3 sequence reads: CASSRTLTGGLSNQPQHF. CDR3 bases: TGTGCCAGCAGCCGTACCCTAACAGGGGGACTTAGCAATCAGCCCCAGCATTTT.

The chain is built from TRBV4-1 and TRBJ2-1; 7 bases agree with TRBD1. Losses at the gene ends were 4 bases for V and 8 bases for J; bases not matched to a gene: 14. Germline lookup yields CDR1 MGHRA and CDR2 YSYEKL. This CDR3 contains 16 residues. The CDR3 nucleotides are TGCGCCAGCAGCCCACCGAACAGACAGGGACCCCATGAGCAGTTCTTC. This gives the protein CASSPPNRQGPHEQFF.

The chain combines TRBV6-5 with TRBJ2-2, with TRBD2 as a possible D gene (6 bases). V gave up 6 bases and J gave up 4 bases, with 12 bases separating them. The CDR3 consists of 14 residues. CDR1 and CDR2 (germline): MNHEY, SVGAGI. The CDR3 DNA follows: TGTGCCAGCAGCCCCGGGAGAGTCACCGGGGAGCTGTTTTTT. Translating gives CASSPGRVTGELFF.

This clone was seen only once. The chain links TRBV5-4 to TRBJ2-1, with TRBD2 identical over 9 bases. The germline V gene encodes CDR1 SGHNT and CDR2 YYREEE (reference sequence). This CDR3 is 16 amino acids long. The ends lost 0 bases at V and 1 base at J; junction bases unmatched: 2. In nucleotides, the CDR3 is TGTGCCAGCAGCTTGGGTCTAGCGGGGTCCTACAATGAGCAGTTCTTC. It translates to CASSLGLAGSYNEQFF.

The DNA for the CDR3 is TGCGCCAGCAGTCAATCGAATGGGCAAAGGGACAGGGGGGCGGGCGAGCAGTACTTC. It is translated as CASSQSNGQRDRGAGEQYF. This sequence joins TRBV23-1 and TRBJ2-7; 11 bases map to TRBD1. TRBV23-1 is treated as an ORF (open reading frame) with a function not yet certain. Trimming at V came to 0 bases and at J to 6 bases, leaving 16 bases not matched to a gene. This CDR3 comprises 19 residues.

This rearrangement joins TRBV16 to TRBJ2-7; no reliable D call. The length of the CDR3 is 12 residues. The V and J ends lost 4 bases and 3 bases respectively, with 7 bases between them. In germline, CDR1 is KGHSY, CDR2 FQNENV. The DNA for the CDR3 is TGTGCCAGCAGCCCCGACAACTACGAGCAGTACTTC. Residues: CASSPDNYEQYF.

V gene TRBV20-1 combines with J gene TRBJ2-5, with TRBD1 identical over 8 bases. CDR3 size: 11 residues. V shed 5 bases, J shed 5 bases, and the junction held 1 base outside the gene matches. Germline assignment: CDR1 DFQATT and CDR2 SNEGSKA (reference sequence). CDR3 nucleotides: TGCAGTGCTGACAGGGGTGAGACCCAGTACTTC. Protein sequence: CSADRGETQYF.

The V and J genes are TRBV11-2 and TRBJ2-3, with D possibly being TRBD2 (6 bases). V lost 5 bases to trimming and J lost 2 bases, with 17 bases between them. The germline V gene encodes CDR1 SGHAT and CDR2 FQNNGV. The CDR3 runs to 16 residues. In DNA form, the CDR3 reads TGTGCCAGCAGCACTAGCCCCACAGGTGACACAGATACGCAGTATTTT. It translates to CASSTSPTGDTDTQYF.

In regard to this clone: The junction differs from germline at one of its ends, possibly a read error. The chain has TRBV9 and TRBJ1-2, with D hard to call. The CDR3 consists of 13 residues. Looked up from germline, CDR1 is SGDLS and CDR2 is YYNGEE. CDR3 residues: CASSAQAEGPSGF. CDR3 bases: TGTGCCAGCAGCGCTCAAGCCGAGGGTCCCAGCGGATTC.

The chain has TRBV2 and TRBJ2-2; D is unresolved. Trimming stripped 7 bases from V and 1 base from J, with 13 bases between. The CDR3 consists of 15 residues. CDR1 and CDR2 from the germline V gene are SNHLY and FYNNEI. CDR3 in DNA: TGTGCCAGCAAAGAACAGTTGGGGAACACCGGGGAGCTGTTTTTT. Translated, it gives CASKEQLGNTGELFF.

The chain combines TRBV11-2 with TRBJ2-7; D is uncertain. Trimming removed 3 bases from V and 0 bases from J, with 12 bases in between. This CDR3 has 15 amino acids. CDR1 and CDR2 from the germline V gene are SGHAT and FQNNGV. The CDR3 spells CASSFIPTHSYEQYF. For the CDR3, the DNA is TGTGCCAGCAGCTTTATACCGACTCACTCCTACGAGCAGTACTTC.